A single sample gave rise to the 19 T cell receptor beta chains below, sequenced in a study of T cells in Graves' hyperthyroidism and ophthalmopathy. Amplified TCR beta CDR3 regions derived from RNA transcripts. First-round RT-PCR with HTBI primers amplified the TCR CDR3 region. TCRdb reprocessed the multiplex PCR reads with MiXCR, giving one entry per CDR3 protein. The sample has more than 450,000 distinct CDR3 sequences; approximately 20% are singletons. The sample consisted of blood. The receptors were gathered from a man in his forties or fifties with Graves' ophthalmopathy.

On this clonotype itself: A much larger clone lies a single base off, so this may be a read error. This rearrangement joins TRBV11-2 to TRBJ2-5, with D perhaps TRBD2 (7 bases). This CDR3 comprises 15 residues. V was clipped by 1 base and J by 4 bases, with 13 bases between them. Germline V gene sequence: CDR1 SGHAT, CDR2 FQNNGV. The CDR3 DNA sequence: TGTGCCAGCAGCTTAGGGGGGGGGGGCCGAGAGACCCAGTACTTC. Translated, it gives CASSLGGGGRETQYF.

The rearrangement joins TRBV7-2 to TRBJ2-1, with a weak D call TRBD2 (6 bases). Trimming took off 6 bases at V and 2 bases at J, with 14 bases between the two ends. Germline-derived CDR1 and CDR2 are SGHTA and FQGNSA. The CDR3 is made up of 15 amino acids. The CDR3 nucleotides read TGTGCCAGCAGTCCCGGGGGTAGAACCTACAATGAGCAGTTCTTC. It translates to CASSPGGRTYNEQFF.

The sample holds a few counts of this clonotype. The V gene is TRBV30, the J gene TRBJ2-1; D is possibly TRBD2 (6 bases). The CDR3 runs to 17 residues. Trimming cost V 1 base and J 3 bases, with 19 bases left between them. CDR1 is GTSNPN, CDR2 SVGIG, per germline (reference sequence). The CDR3 sequence is CAWSAGAHVGVYNEQFF. DNA of the CDR3: TGTGCCTGGAGTGCGGGAGCGCATGTGGGGGTCTACAATGAGCAGTTCTTC.

The V and J genes are TRBV4-3 and TRBJ2-1; 10 nucleotides line up with TRBD2. V dropped 4 bases and J dropped 4; count of bases not matched to a gene: 10. This CDR3 spans 17 amino acids. Germline lookup yields CDR1 LGHNA and CDR2 YSLEER. The CDR3 sequence is CASSRTPGTSDYNEQFF. The CDR3 region has the DNA TGCGCCAGCAGCCGAACCCCCGGGACTAGCGATTACAATGAGCAGTTCTTC.

J is TRBJ2-1 and V is TRBV6-2 or TRBV6-3; D is uncertain. CDR3 length equals 15 residues. Germline CDR1 reads MNHEY; CDR2 reads SVGEGT. V lost 0 bases and J 6 bases, leaving 12 bases between the germline ends. DNA for the CDR3: TGTGCCAGCAGTTACTCTGGTCTACAAAGCAATGAGCAGTTCTTC. Translation: CASSYSGLQSNEQFF.

At least ten counts were recorded for this clonotype. The chain is built from TRBV28 and TRBJ1-5; TRBD1 matches 11 bases. There are 16 residues in the CDR3. CDR1 and CDR2 from the germline V gene are MDHEN and SYDVKM. The trim removed 4 bases at V and 5 bases at J, leaving 7 bases unmatched. The CDR3 DNA reads TGTGCCAGCAGTTACCCCGGGACAGGGGGTTATCAGCCCCAGCATTTT. Translation: CASSYPGTGGYQPQHF.

Many counts were recorded for this clonotype. The chain employs TRBV5-1 and TRBJ2-1; D remains ambiguous. V dropped 2 bases and J dropped 6 bases, with 9 bases sitting between them. From germline, CDR1 is SGHRS and CDR2 YFSETQ. The CDR3 loop spans 13 amino acids. For the CDR3, the DNA is TGCGCCAGCAGCTTTGACCCCCGCAATGAGCAGTTCTTC. Encoded protein: CASSFDPRNEQFF.

The V call is TRBV10-3, the J call TRBJ1-2; D might be TRBD1 (5 bases). Trimming took 2 bases from V and 4 from J, leaving 14 bases between them. The CDR3 length is 15 residues. The V gene's germline CDR1 is ENHRY and CDR2 SYGVKD. CDR3 nucleotide sequence: TGTGCCATCAGTGAGCCGGGGACGGACGTCTATGGCTACACCTTC. This encodes CAISEPGTDVYGYTF.

This clonotype was recorded at least ten times. V gene TRBV7-9 combines with J gene TRBJ2-7, with 11 bases matching TRBD2. Germline CDR1 SEHNR, CDR2 FQNEAQ (reference sequence). J gave up 2 bases and V 5 bases, and 8 bases lay outside the gene matches. CDR3 length equals 16 residues. The CDR3 DNA follows: TGTGCCAGCAGCCCTCCGGGACTAGCGGCCCCCTACGAGCAGTACTTC. As protein: CASSPPGLAAPYEQYF.

V usage is TRBV2 and J usage is TRBJ2-3; no reliable D call. Germline V gene sequence: CDR1 SNHLY, CDR2 FYNNEI. The CDR3 is made up of 11 amino acids. The ends were cut back, 8 bases at V and 4 bases at J, with 7 bases in the middle. CDR3 bases: TGTGCCAGCGGGTATGCAGATACGCAGTATTTT. It is translated as CASGYADTQYF.

This clonotype was detected only a few times. J is TRBJ2-1 and V is TRBV12-3 or TRBV12-4; TRBD1 is a possible D gene (6 bases). V lost 1 base and J lost 15, with 16 bases in between. The CDR3 sequence is 13 residues long. CDR3 region: CASSLDEQGVRFF. DNA for the CDR3: TGTGCCAGCAGTTTAGACGAACAGGGAGTAAGGTTCTTC.

The chain links TRBV10-3 to TRBJ2-4; 7 nucleotides align to TRBD2. This CDR3 comprises 13 residues. Germline loops: CDR1 ENHRY, CDR2 SYGVKD. The junction had 6 bases not matched to a gene; V was cut back by 11 bases and J by 2 bases. As DNA, the CDR3 is TGTGCCTCCCGCGGGGGAACCAAAAACATTCAGTACTTC. Its translation: CASRGGTKNIQYF.

At least ten counts were recorded for this clonotype. V is TRBV27 and J is TRBJ1-6, with D uncertain. Germline V gene data show CDR1 as MNHEY and CDR2 as SMNVEV (reference sequence). There are 13 residues in the CDR3. Trimming took 2 bases from V and 6 from J, leaving 5 bases between them. CDR3 nucleotide sequence: TGTGCCAGCAGTTTAGGGGTTAATTCACCCCTCCACTTT. Its translation is CASSLGVNSPLHF.

The rearrangement uses TRBV4-3 and TRBJ1-1, with D perhaps TRBD1 (6 bases). Germline CDR1 LGHNA, CDR2 YSLEER. The CDR3 is 14 residues long. V lost 0 bases, J lost 4 bases, and 9 bases lay in between. CDR3 nucleotide sequence: TGCGCCAGCAGCCAAGAACAGGGAGTCACTGAAGCTTTCTTT. It specifies CASSQEQGVTEAFF.

The V gene is TRBV10-1, the J gene TRBJ1-1; D not resolved. There are 13 residues in the CDR3. V was pared by 2 bases and J by 1 base, with 5 bases between. Germline V gene lookup returns CDR1 WNHNN and CDR2 SYGVQD (reference sequence). The CDR3 region has the DNA TGCGCCAGCAGTGAGACAGAGAACACTGAAGCTTTCTTT. Translated, it gives CASSETENTEAFF.

CDR3 loop: CSDEGGQGDGYTF. The CDR3 DNA sequence: TGCAGCGACGAAGGGGGACAGGGCGATGGCTACACCTTC. The genes are TRBV29-1 and TRBJ1-2; 9 positions agree with TRBD1. This CDR3 is built from 13 residues. Trimming removed 7 bases from V and 6 bases from J; junction bases left unmatched: 9. Germline CDR1 SQVTM, CDR2 ANQGSEA.

The chain employs TRBV5-5 and TRBJ1-1; D not certain. Germline V lookup: CDR1 SGHKS, CDR2 YYEKEE (reference sequence). This CDR3 has 12 amino acids. V shed 0 bases and J shed 5 bases, with 5 bases lying between them. The CDR3: CASSLASTEAFF. The CDR3 DNA is TGTGCCAGCAGCTTGGCGTCAACTGAAGCTTTCTTT.

V and J are TRBV2 and TRBJ1-1; 7 positions match TRBD1. Germline-derived CDR1 and CDR2 are SNHLY and FYNNEI. CDR3 length: 14 residues. V dropped 7 bases and J dropped 4; count of bases not matched to a gene: 9. CDR3 nucleotides: TGTGCCAGCACCCCACAGGGGATAAGCACTGAAGCTTTCTTT. Residues: CASTPQGISTEAFF.

In its sample, this clonotype was seen a few times. This chain joins TRBV5-1 and TRBJ2-6; D not certain. V gave up 5 bases and J gave up 4 bases, with 10 bases separating them. The germline V gene has CDR1 SGHRS and CDR2 YFSETQ. The CDR3 has 14 residues. Here the CDR3 DNA reads TGCGCCAGCAGGAAGGCCCCGGGGGCCAACGTCCTGACTTTC. Translating it yields CASRKAPGANVLTF.